The sequence of this T cell receptor beta chain was determined in a study of cytomegalovirus exposure and HLA in healthy donors. Although they were nominally healthy when sampled, donors likely had unrecorded immune exposures. Study-level results: Within the data, a cluster of highly shared sequence variants was likely a sequencing artifact. When analyzed later, the rates of TCR association showed variation by HLA locus, with DRB1 the most and HLA-C the fewest.

For this clone: The antigen is undetermined.

The PCR used 60 Vbeta and 13 Jbeta primers. Sequencing was performed with immunoSEQ multiplex PCR; in TCRdb, only in-frame clones are kept and a portion is missing. Here the sample spans about 130,000 clones, about 78% being singletons. The sequence derives from a human donor in good health. Input material: PBMCs.

The CDR3 coding sequence is TGTGCCAGCAGTTACGGGCTAGCCCTGAACACCGGGGAGCTGTTTTTT. Translating it yields CASSYGLALNTGELFF. The rearrangement uses TRBV6-5 and TRBJ2-2, with D possibly TRBD2 on 5 matching bases. The length of the CDR3 is 16 residues. V lost 2 bases and J 1 base, leaving 11 bases between the germline ends. The germline CDR1 and CDR2 sequences are MNHEY and SVGAGI.